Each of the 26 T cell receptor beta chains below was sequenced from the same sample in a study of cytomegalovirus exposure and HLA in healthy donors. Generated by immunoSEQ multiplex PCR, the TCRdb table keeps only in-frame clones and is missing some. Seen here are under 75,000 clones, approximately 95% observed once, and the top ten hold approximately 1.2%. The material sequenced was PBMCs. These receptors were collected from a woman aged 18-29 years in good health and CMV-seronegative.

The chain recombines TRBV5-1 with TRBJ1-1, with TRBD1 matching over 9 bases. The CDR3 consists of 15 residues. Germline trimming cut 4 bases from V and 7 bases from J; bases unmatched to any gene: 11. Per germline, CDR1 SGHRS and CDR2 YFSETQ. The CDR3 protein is CASSRETGGWGEAFF. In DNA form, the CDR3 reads TGCGCCAGCAGCCGAGAAACAGGGGGCTGGGGTGAAGCTTTCTTT.

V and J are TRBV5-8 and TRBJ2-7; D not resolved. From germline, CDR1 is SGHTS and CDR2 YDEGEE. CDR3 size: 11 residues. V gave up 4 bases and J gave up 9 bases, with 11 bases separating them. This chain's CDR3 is CASSPLERQYF. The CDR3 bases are TGTGCCAGCAGCCCACTGGAGCGGCAGTACTTC.

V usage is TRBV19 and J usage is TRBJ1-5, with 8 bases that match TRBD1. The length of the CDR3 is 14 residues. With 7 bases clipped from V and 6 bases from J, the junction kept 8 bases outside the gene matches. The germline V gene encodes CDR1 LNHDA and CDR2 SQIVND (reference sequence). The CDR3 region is CASKGQARGQPQHF. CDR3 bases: TGTGCCAGTAAGGGACAGGCCAGGGGTCAGCCCCAGCATTTT.

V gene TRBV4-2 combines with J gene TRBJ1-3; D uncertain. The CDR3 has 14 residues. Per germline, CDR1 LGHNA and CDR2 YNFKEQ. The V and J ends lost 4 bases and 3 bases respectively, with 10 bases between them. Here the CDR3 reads CASSPREGGNTIYF. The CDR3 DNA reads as TGTGCCAGCAGCCCCCGGGAGGGTGGAAACACCATATATTTT.

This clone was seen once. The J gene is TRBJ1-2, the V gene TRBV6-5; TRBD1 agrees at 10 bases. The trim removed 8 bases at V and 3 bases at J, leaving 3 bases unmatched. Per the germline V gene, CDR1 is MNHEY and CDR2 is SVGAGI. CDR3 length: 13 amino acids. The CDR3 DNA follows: TGTGCCAGCTGGGACAGGGGAGACTATGGCTACACCTTC. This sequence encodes CASWDRGDYGYTF.

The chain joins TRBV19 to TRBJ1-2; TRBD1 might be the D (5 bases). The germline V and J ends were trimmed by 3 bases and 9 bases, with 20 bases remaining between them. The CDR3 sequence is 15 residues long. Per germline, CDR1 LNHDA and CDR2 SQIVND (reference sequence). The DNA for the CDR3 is TGTGCCAGTAGTATGGGGGGTCAGCTCGAAGCCCGCTACACCTTC. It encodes CASSMGGQLEARYTF.

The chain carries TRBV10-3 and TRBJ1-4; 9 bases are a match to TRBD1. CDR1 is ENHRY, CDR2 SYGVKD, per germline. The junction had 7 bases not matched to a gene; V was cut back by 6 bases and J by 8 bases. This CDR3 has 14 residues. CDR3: CAISRGGTGEKLFF. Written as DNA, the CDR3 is TGTGCCATCAGCCGCGGAGGGACAGGGGAAAAACTGTTTTTT.

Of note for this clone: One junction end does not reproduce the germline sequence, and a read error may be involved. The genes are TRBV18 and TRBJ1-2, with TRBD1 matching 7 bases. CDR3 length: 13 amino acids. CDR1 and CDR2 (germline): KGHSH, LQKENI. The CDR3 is CASSPSTGNEVSF. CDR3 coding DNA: TGTGCCAGCTCACCATCGACAGGGAATGAGGTCTCCTTC.

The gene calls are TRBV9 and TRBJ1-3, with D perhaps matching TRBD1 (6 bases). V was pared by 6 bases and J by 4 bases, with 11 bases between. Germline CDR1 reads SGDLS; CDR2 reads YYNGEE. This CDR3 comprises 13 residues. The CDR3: CASNTDSGNTIYF. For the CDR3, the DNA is TGTGCCAGCAACACGGACAGCGGAAACACCATATATTTT.

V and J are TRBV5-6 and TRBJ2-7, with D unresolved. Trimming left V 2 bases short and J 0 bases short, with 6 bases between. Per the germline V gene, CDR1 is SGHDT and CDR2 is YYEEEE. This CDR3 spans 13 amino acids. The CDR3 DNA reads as TGTGCCAGCAGCTTCGAGCACTCCTACGAGCAGTACTTC. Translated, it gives CASSFEHSYEQYF.

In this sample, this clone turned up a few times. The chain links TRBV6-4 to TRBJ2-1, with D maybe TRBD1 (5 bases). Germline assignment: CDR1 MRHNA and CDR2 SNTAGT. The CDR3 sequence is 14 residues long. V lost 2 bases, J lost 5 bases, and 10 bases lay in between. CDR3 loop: CASSDHGQHNEQFF. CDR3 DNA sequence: TGTGCCAGCAGTGACCACGGACAACACAATGAGCAGTTCTTC.

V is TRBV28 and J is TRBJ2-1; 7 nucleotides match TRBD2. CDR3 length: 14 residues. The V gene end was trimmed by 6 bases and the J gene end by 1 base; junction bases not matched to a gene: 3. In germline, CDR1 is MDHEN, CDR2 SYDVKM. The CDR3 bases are TGTGCCAGCAGCCCCGGGGGGTCCTACAATGAGCAGTTCTTC. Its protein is CASSPGGSYNEQFF. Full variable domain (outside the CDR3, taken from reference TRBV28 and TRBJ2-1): DVKVTQSSRYLVKRTGEKVFLECVQDMDHENMFWYRQDPGLGLRLIYFSYDVKMKEKGDIPEGYSVSREKKERFSLILESASTNQTSMYLCASSPGGSYNEQFFGPGTRLTVL.

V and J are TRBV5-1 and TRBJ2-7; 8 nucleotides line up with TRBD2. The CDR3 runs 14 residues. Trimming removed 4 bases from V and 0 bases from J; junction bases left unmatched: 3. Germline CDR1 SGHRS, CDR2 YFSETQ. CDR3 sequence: CASSRGGGSYEQYF. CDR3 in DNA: TGCGCCAGCAGCCGGGGGGGCGGCTCCTACGAGCAGTACTTC.

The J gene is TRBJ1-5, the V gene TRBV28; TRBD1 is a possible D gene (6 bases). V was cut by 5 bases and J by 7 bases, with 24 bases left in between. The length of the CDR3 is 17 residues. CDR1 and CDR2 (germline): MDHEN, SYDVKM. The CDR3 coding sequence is TGTGCCAGCAGTACCGCGTGGGGGGGGCTGAGGGGACAGCCCCAGCATTTT. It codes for CASSTAWGGLRGQPQHF.

CDR3 protein: CASTKRGGPTDTQYF. For the CDR3, the DNA is TGTGCCAGCACAAAGCGGGGGGGCCCCACCGATACGCAGTATTTT. The chain carries TRBV6-5 and TRBJ2-3; 10 bases fit TRBD2. With 7 bases clipped from V and 6 bases from J, the junction kept 10 bases outside the gene matches. CDR1 and CDR2 from the germline V gene are MNHEY and SVGAGI. This CDR3 is built from 15 residues.

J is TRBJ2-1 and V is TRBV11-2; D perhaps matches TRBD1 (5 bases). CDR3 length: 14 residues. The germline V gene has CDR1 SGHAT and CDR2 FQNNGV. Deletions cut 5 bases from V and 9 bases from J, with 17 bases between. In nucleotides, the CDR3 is TGTGCCAGCAGCCAAGGGGTGCCCGGCGGTGAGCAGTTCTTC. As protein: CASSQGVPGGEQFF.

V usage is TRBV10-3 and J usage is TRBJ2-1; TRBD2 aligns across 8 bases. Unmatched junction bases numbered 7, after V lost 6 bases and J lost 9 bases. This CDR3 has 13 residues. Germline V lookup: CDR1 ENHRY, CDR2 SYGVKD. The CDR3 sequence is CAIRETSVGEQFF. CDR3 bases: TGTGCCATCAGGGAGACTAGCGTTGGTGAGCAGTTCTTC.

CDR3 sequence: CASSGWGTGGYNEQFF. CDR3 in DNA: TGTGCCAGCAGTGGGTGGGGGACAGGGGGCTACAATGAGCAGTTCTTC. V and J are TRBV6-1 and TRBJ2-1; TRBD1 matches 11 bases. The length of the CDR3 is 16 residues. Germline CDR1 reads MNHNS; CDR2 reads SASEGT. With V trimmed by 4 bases and J by 3 bases, 5 bases remained unmatched.

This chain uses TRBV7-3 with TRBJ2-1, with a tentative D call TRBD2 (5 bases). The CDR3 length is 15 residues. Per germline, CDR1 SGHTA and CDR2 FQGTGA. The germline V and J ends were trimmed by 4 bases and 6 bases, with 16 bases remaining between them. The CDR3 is CASSSGIRSGNEQFF. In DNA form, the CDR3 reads TGTGCCAGCAGCTCCGGGATTCGAAGTGGCAATGAGCAGTTCTTC.

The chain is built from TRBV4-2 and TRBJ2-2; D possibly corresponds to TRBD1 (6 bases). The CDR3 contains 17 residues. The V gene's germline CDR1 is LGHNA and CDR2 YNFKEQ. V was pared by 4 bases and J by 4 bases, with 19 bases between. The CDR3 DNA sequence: TGTGCCAGCAGCCGGCCCCCCGCAGGGGTCGGCACCGGGGAGCTGTTTTTT. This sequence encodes CASSRPPAGVGTGELFF.

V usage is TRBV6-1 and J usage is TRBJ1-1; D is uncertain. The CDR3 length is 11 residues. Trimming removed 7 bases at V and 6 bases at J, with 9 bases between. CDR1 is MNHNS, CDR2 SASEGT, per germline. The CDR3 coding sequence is TGTGCCAGCACTCAAGGAGCTGAAGCTTTCTTT. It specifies CASTQGAEAFF.

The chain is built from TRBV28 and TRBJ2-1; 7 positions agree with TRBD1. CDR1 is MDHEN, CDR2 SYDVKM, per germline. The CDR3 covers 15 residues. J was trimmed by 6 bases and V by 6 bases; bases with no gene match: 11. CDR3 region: CASSLDRVWGNEQFF. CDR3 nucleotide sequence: TGTGCCAGCAGCCTAGACAGGGTATGGGGCAATGAGCAGTTCTTC.

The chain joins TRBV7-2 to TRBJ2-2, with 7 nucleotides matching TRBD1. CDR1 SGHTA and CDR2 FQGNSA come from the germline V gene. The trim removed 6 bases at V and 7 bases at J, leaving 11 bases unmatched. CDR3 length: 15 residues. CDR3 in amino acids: CASRQDRVLVGELFF. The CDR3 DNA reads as TGTGCCAGCAGACAAGACAGGGTGTTGGTCGGGGAGCTGTTTTTT. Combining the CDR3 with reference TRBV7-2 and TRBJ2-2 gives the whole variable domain GAGVSQSPSNKVTEKGKDVELRCDPISGHTALYWYRQSLGQGLEFLIYFQGNSAPDKSGLPSDRFSAERTGGSVSTLTIQRTQQEDSAVYLCASRQDRVLVGELFFGEGSRLTVL.

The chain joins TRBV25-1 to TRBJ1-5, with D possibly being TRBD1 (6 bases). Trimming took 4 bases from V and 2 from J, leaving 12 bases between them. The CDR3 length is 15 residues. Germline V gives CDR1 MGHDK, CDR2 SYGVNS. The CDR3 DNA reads TGTGCCAGCAGTGGGTTGGGGGCGGGCAATCAGCCCCAGCATTTT. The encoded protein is CASSGLGAGNQPQHF.

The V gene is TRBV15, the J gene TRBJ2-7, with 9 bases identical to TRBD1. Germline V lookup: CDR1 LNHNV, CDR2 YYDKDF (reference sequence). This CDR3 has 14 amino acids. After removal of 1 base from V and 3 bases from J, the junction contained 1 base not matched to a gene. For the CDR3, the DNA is TGTGCCACCAGCAGAGCGGGACAGGGCTACGAGCAGTACTTC. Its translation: CATSRAGQGYEQYF.

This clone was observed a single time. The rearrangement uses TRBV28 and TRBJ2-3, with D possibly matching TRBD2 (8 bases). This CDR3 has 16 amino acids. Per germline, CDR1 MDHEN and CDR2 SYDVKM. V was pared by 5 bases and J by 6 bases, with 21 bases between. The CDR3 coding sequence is TGTGCCAGCAGTCCAGGGGGGGGACTAGGGACCGATACGCAGTATTTT. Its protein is CASSPGGGLGTDTQYF. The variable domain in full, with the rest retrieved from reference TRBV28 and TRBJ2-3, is DVKVTQSSRYLVKRTGEKVFLECVQDMDHENMFWYRQDPGLGLRLIYFSYDVKMKEKGDIPEGYSVSREKKERFSLILESASTNQTSMYLCASSPGGGLGTDTQYFGPGTRLTVL.